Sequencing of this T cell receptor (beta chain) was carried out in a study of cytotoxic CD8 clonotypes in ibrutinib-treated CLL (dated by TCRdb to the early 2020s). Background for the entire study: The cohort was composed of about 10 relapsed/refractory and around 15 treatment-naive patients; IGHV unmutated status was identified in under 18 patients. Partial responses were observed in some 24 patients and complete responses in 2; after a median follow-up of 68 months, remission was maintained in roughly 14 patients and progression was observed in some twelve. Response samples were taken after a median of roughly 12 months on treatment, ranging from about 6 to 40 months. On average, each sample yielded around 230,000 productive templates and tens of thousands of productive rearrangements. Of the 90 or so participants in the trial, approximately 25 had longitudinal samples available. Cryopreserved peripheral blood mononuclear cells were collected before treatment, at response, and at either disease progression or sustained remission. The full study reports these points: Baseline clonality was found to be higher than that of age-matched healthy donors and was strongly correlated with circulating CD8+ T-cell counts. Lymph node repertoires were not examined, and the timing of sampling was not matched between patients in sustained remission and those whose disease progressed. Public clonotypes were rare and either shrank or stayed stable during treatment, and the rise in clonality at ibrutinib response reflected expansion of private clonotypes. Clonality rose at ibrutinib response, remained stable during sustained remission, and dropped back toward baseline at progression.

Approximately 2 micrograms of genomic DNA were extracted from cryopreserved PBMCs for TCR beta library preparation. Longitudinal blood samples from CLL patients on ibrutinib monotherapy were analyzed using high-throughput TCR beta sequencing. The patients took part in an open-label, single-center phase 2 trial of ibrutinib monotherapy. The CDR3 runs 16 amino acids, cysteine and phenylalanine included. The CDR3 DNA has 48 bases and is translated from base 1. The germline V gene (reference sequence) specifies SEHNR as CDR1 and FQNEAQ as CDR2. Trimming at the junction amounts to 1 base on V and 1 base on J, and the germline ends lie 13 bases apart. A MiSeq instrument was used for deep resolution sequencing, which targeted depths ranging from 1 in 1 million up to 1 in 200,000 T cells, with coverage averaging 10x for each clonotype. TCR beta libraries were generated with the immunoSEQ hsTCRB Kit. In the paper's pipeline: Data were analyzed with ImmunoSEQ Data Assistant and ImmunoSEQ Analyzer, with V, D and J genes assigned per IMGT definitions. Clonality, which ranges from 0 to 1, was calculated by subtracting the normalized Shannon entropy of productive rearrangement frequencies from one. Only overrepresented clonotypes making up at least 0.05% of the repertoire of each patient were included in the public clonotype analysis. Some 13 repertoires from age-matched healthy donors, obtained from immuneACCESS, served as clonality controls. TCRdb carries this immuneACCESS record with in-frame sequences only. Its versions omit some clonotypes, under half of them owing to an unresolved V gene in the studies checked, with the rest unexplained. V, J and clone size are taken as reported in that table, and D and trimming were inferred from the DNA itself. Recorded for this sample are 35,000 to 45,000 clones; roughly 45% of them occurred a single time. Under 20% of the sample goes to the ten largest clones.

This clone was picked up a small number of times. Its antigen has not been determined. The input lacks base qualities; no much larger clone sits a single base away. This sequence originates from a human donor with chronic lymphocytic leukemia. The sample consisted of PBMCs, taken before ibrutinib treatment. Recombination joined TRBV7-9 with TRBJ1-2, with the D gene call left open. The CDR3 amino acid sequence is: CASSLDHETDNYGYTF. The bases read TGTGCCAGCAGCTTAGACCATGAGACCGATAACTATGGCTACACCTTC.